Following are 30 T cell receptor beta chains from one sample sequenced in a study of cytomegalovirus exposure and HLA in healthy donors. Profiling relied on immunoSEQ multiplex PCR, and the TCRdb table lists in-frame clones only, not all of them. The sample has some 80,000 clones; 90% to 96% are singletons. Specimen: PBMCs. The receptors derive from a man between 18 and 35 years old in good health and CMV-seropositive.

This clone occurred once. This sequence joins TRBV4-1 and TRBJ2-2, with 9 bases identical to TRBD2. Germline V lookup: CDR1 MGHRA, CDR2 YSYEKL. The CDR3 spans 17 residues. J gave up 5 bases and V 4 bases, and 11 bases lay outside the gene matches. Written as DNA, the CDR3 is TGCGCCAGCAGCCCTCGAGTCAAAGCGGGAGGAACCGGGGAGCTGTTTTTT. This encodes CASSPRVKAGGTGELFF.

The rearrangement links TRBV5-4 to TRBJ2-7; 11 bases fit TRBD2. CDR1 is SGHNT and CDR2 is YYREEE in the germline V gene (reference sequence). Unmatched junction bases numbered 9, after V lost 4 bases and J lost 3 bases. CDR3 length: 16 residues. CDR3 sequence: CASSVFTSGGGYEQYF. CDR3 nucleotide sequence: TGTGCCAGCAGCGTCTTTACTAGCGGGGGAGGCTACGAGCAGTACTTC.

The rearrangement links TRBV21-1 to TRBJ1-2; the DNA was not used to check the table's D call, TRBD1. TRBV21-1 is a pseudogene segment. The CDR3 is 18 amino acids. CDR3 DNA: TGTGCCAGCAGCGGAAGACCGGGACAGGGGGCCCTTCTCTATGGCTACACCTTC. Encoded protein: CASSGRPGQGALLYGYTF.

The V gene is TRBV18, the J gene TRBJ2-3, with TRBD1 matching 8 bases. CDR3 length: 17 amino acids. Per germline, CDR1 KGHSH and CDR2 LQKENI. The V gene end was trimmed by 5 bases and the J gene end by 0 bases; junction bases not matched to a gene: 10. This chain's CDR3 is CASSSEQGVTSTDTQYF. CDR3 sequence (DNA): TGTGCCAGCTCATCTGAACAGGGGGTAACTAGCACAGATACGCAGTATTTT.

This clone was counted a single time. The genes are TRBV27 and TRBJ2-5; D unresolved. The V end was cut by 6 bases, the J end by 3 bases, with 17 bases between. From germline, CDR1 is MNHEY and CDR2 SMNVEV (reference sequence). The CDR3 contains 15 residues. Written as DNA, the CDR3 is TGTGCCAGCAGGCCGGTCTCACCCACTAAAGAGACCCAGTACTTC. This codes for CASRPVSPTKETQYF.

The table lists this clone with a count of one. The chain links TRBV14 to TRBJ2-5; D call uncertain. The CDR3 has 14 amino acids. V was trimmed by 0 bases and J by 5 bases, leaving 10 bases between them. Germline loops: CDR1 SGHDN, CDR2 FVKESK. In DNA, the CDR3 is TGTGCCAGCAGCCAAGATCATGAGATTGAGACCCAGTACTTC. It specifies CASSQDHEIETQYF.

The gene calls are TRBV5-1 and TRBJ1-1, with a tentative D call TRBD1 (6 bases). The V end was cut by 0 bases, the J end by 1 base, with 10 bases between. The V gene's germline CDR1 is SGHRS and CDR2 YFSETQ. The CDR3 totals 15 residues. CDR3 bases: TGCGCCAGCAGCTTGGTCACAGGGACGAACACTGAAGCTTTCTTT. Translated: CASSLVTGTNTEAFF.

The CDR3 nucleotides read TGTGCCTGGAGCCATGGACAGGGGGTGTACGAGCAGTACTTC. Translated: CAWSHGQGVYEQYF. The chain carries TRBV30 and TRBJ2-7; the match to TRBD1 covers 10 bases. The V gene end was trimmed by 3 bases and the J gene end by 4 bases; junction bases not matched to a gene: 6. The germline CDR1 and CDR2 sequences are GTSNPN and SVGIG (reference sequence). CDR3 length: 14 amino acids.

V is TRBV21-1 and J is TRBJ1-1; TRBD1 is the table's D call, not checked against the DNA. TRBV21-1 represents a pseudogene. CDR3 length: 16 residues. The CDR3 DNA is TGTGCCAGCAGCATCTTTTGTCACAGGAGGAACACTGAAGCTTTCTTT. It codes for CASSIFCHRRNTEAFF.

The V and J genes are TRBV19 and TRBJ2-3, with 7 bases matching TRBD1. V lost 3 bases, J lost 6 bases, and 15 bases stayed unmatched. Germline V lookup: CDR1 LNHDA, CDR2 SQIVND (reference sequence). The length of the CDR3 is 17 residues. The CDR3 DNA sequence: TGTGCCAGTAGTATTCGGACAGGAAAGGTTCAAATTGATACGCAGTATTTT. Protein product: CASSIRTGKVQIDTQYF.

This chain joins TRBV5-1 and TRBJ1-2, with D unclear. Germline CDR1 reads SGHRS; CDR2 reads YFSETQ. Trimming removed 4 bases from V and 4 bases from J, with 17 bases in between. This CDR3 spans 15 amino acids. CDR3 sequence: CASSRTEAPSYGYTF. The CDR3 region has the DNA TGCGCCAGCAGCCGAACGGAGGCTCCTTCCTATGGCTACACCTTC.

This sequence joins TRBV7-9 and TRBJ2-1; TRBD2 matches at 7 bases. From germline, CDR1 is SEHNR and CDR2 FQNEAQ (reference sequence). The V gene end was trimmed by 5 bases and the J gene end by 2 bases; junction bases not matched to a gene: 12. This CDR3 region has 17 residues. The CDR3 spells CASSPKGGSLTYNEQFF. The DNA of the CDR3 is TGTGCCAGCAGCCCTAAAGGCGGGAGTTTAACCTACAATGAGCAGTTCTTC.

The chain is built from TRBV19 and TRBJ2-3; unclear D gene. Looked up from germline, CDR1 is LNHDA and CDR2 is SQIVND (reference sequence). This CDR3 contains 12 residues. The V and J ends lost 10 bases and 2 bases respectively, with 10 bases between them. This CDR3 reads CATAAVTDTQYF. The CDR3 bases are TGTGCCACCGCGGCAGTCACAGATACGCAGTATTTT.

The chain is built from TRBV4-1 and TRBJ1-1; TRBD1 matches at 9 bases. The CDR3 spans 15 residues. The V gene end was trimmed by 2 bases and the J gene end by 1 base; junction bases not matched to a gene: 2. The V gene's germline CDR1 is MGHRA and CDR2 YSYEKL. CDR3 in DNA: TGCGCCAGCAGCCAAAAGGACAGGGGGAACACTGAAGCTTTCTTT. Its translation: CASSQKDRGNTEAFF.

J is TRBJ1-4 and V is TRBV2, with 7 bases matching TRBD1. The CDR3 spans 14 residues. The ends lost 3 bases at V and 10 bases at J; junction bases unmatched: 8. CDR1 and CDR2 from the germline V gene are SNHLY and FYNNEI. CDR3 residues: CASSDEGTVGKLFF. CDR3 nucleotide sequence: TGTGCCAGCAGTGACGAAGGGACAGTAGGAAAACTGTTTTTT.

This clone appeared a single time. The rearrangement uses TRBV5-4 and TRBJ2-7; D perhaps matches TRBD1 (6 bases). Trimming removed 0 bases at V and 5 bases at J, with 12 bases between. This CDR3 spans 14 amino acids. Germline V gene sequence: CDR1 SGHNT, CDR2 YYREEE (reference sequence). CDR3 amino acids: CASSLAWGLDEQYF. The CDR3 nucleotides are TGTGCCAGCAGCTTGGCTTGGGGGCTCGACGAGCAGTACTTC.

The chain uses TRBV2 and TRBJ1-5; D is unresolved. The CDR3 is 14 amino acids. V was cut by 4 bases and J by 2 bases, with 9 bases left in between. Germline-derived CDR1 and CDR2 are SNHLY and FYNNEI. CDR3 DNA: TGTGCCAGCAGTGCCGAACAGCGCAATCAGCCCCAGCATTTT. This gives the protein CASSAEQRNQPQHF.

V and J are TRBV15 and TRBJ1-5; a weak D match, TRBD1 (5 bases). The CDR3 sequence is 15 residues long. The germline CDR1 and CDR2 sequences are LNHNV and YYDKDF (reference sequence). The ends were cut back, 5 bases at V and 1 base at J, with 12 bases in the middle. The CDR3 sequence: CATSGQQSSNQPQHF. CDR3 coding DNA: TGTGCCACCAGCGGACAACAGAGCAGCAATCAGCCCCAGCATTTT. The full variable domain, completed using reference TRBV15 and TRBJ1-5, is DAMVIQNPRYQVTQFGKPVTLSCSQTLNHNVMYWYQQKSSQAPKLLFHYYDKDFNNEADTPDNFQSRRPNTSFCFLDIRSPGLGDTAMYLCATSGQQSSNQPQHFGDGTRLSIL.

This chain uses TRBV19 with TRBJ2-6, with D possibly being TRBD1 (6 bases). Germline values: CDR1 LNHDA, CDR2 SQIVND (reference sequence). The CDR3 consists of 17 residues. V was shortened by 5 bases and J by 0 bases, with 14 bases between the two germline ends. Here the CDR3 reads CASSFGQRRSGANVLTF. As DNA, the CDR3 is TGTGCCAGTAGTTTTGGACAGCGACGCTCTGGGGCCAACGTCCTGACTTTC.

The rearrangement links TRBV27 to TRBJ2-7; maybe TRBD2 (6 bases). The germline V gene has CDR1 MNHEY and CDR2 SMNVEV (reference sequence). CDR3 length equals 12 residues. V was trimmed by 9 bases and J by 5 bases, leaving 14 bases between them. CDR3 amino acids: CASTSGVNEQYF. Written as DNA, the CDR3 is TGTGCCAGTACCTCGGGGGTGAACGAGCAGTACTTC.

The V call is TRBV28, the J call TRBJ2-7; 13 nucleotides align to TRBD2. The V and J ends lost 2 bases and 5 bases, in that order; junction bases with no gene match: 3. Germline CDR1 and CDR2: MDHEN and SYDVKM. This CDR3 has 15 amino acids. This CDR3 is CASSLETSGRDEQYF. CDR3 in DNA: TGTGCCAGCAGTTTAGAAACTAGCGGGAGGGACGAGCAGTACTTC.

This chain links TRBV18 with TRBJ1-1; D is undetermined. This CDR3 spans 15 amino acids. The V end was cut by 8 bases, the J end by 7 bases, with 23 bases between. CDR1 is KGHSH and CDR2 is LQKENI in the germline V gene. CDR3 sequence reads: CASRALTTASGEAFF. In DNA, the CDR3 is TGTGCCAGCCGTGCCTTGACGACGGCCTCGGGTGAAGCTTTCTTT.

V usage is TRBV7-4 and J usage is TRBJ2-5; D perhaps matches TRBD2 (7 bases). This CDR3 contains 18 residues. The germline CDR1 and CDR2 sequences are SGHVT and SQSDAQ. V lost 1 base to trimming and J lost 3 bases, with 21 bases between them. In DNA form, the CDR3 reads TGTGCCAGCAGCTTAGGAGGGGGGTACGAGCGGGGAGAAGAGACCCAGTACTTC. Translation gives CASSLGGGYERGEETQYF.

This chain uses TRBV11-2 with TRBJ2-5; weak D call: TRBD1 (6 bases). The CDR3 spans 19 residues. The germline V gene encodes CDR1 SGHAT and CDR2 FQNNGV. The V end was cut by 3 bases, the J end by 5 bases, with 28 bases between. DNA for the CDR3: TGTGCCAGCAGCTTCGGGACCAGGGGCCAGCGCCGAGGTGGGGAGACCCAGTACTTC. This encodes CASSFGTRGQRRGGETQYF.

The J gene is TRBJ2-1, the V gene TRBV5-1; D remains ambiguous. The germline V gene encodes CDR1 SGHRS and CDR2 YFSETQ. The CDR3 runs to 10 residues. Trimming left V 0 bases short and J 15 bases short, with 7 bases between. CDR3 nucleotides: TGCGCCAGCAGCTTGGGACATTGGTTCTTC. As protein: CASSLGHWFF.

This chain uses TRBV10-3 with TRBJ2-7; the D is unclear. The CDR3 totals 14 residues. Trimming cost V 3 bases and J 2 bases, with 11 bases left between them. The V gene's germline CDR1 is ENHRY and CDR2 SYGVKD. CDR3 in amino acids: CAISDRTEPYEQYF. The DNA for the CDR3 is TGTGCCATCAGTGATCGCACTGAACCCTACGAGCAGTACTTC.

This chain's CDR3 is CAWRLGSSGGPEAFF. CDR3 bases: TGTGCCTGGAGGTTGGGATCATCCGGGGGGCCTGAAGCTTTCTTT. The chain combines TRBV30 with TRBJ1-1; possible D gene TRBD1, 6 bases. The ends were cut back, 3 bases at V and 6 bases at J, with 20 bases in the middle. Per the germline V gene, CDR1 is GTSNPN and CDR2 is SVGIG (reference sequence). CDR3 length: 15 amino acids.

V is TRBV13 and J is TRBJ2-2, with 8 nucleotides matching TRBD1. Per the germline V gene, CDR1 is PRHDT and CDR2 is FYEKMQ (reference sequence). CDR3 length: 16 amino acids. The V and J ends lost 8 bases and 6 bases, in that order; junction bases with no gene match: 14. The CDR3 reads CASAAGGQVLSGELFF. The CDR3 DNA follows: TGTGCCAGCGCAGCCGGGGGACAGGTGCTCTCCGGGGAGCTGTTTTTT.

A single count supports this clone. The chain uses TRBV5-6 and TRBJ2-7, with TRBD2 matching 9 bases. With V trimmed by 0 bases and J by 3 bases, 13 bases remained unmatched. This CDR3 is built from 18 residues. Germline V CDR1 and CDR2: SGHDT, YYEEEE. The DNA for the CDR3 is TGTGCCAGCAGCTTGGAGTCTAGCGGGGTCCCACGTGGCTACGAGCAGTACTTC. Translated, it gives CASSLESSGVPRGYEQYF.

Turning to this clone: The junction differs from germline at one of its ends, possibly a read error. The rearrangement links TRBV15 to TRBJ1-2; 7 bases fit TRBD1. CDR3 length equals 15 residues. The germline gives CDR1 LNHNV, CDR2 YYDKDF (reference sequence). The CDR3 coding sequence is TGTGCCACCAGCGGAGACAGGGTCGGAGCGTATGGCTACACCTTC. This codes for CATSGDRVGAYGYTF. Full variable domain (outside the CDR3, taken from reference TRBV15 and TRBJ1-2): DAMVIQNPRYQVTQFGKPVTLSCSQTLNHNVMYWYQQKSSQAPKLLFHYYDKDFNNEADTPDNFQSRRPNTSFCFLDIRSPGLGDTAMYLCATSGDRVGAYGYTFGSGTRLTVV.